The 20 T cell receptor beta chains listed next were all sequenced from one sample in a study of blood T cells in healthy people across ages. A second PCR, run for about 7 to 11 cycles, used a sample-barcoded 5' primer plus a J-beta primer mix. TCRdb fed the 5' RACE reads into MiXCR, producing one record per CDR3 protein. The table shows approximately 780,000 distinct CDR3 sequences, with roughly 25% occurring only once. Separately, the same data were catalogued under a study of T cells of mothers and their children.

The sequenced sample consisted of blood. These receptors originate from a boy younger than 18 in good health.

This clonotype was picked up a small number of times. This sequence joins TRBV20-1 and TRBJ2-7; TRBD1 matches at 7 bases. Germline V gives CDR1 DFQATT, CDR2 SNEGSKA (reference sequence). The CDR3 has 16 residues. The V and J ends lost 2 bases and 7 bases, in that order; junction bases with no gene match: 17. This CDR3 reads CSARQSRQGPSGEQYF. In nucleotides, the CDR3 is TGCAGTGCTAGACAATCGCGACAGGGCCCCTCTGGTGAGCAGTACTTC.

The chain joins TRBV6-5 to TRBJ1-3; perhaps TRBD1 as D (6 bases). Germline CDR1 and CDR2: MNHEY and SVGAGI. The V and J ends lost 5 bases and 0 bases respectively, with 11 bases between them. CDR3 length equals 15 residues. In nucleotides, the CDR3 is TGTGCCAGCAGTCCAACAGGGACCTCTGGAAACACCATATATTTT. Translation: CASSPTGTSGNTIYF.

The V call is TRBV4-1, the J call TRBJ2-1; TRBD2 agrees at 9 bases. V dropped 3 bases and J dropped 0; count of bases not matched to a gene: 21. Per germline, CDR1 MGHRA and CDR2 YSYEKL. This CDR3 region has 22 residues. The CDR3 spells CASSQPALGLIAGEGSYNEQFF. DNA for the CDR3: TGCGCCAGCAGCCAGCCGGCATTGGGGCTAATAGCGGGGGAGGGCTCCTACAATGAGCAGTTCTTC.

Comment on this clonotype: At one boundary the junction diverges from the germline segment, which might be a read error. The gene calls are TRBV6-5 and TRBJ2-1, with unresolved D. The DNA matches TRBJ2-7 better at its end, which makes the J call doubtful. The germline V gene has CDR1 MNHEY and CDR2 SVGAGI. This CDR3 has 16 residues. Written as DNA, the CDR3 is TGTGCCAGCAATTACTCGCCGTGGACGGGCGGTCAAGAGCAGTACTTC. This translates into CASNYSPWTGGQEQYF.

The J gene is TRBJ2-1, the V gene TRBV29-1; tentatively, D is TRBD1 or TRBD2 (5 bases each). The CDR3 is 13 residues long. V shed 8 bases and J shed 9 bases, with 20 bases lying between them. Germline assignment: CDR1 SQVTM and CDR2 ANQGSEA. The CDR3 loop is CSLAGTEGGEQFF. The CDR3 DNA sequence: TGCAGCCTGGCCGGGACGGAAGGAGGTGAGCAGTTCTTC.

This sequence joins TRBV10-3 and TRBJ1-4, with no clear D. This CDR3 region has 13 residues. The germline V gene has CDR1 ENHRY and CDR2 SYGVKD. Trimming took 2 bases from V and 5 from J, leaving 6 bases between them. The CDR3 loop is CAISERPNEKLFF. In DNA form, the CDR3 reads TGTGCCATCAGTGAGAGGCCCAATGAAAAACTGTTTTTT.

There are a few counts of this clonotype. The V gene is TRBV6-1, the J gene TRBJ2-2, with D possibly being TRBD2 (7 bases). The V gene lost 8 bases and the J gene lost 5 bases, with 21 bases spanning the gap. CDR1 is MNHNS and CDR2 is SASEGT in the germline V gene. This CDR3 has 16 residues. CDR3: CASGALVGGQTGELFF. The CDR3, as DNA: TGTGCCAGCGGCGCCCTAGTGGGGGGGCAGACCGGGGAGCTGTTTTTT.

The chain carries TRBV2 and TRBJ2-7, with D possibly being TRBD2 (5 bases). TRBJ2-5 matches the DNA end more closely, so the J call is doubtful. Germline V gene lookup returns CDR1 SNHLY and CDR2 FYNNEI. The CDR3 is made up of 15 amino acids. In nucleotides, the CDR3 is TGTGCCAGCCACAGTGGGTCCGGGGAGCAAGAGACCCAGTACTTC. Its protein product is CASHSGSGEQETQYF.

This clonotype has a handful of counts. The J gene is TRBJ2-5, the V gene TRBV20-1, with 7 bases fitting TRBD1. The CDR3 loop spans 14 amino acids. Trimming took 1 base from V and 5 from J; bases not matched to a gene: 7. CDR1 is DFQATT and CDR2 is SNEGSKA in the germline V gene (reference sequence). CDR3 residues: CSARGRGPDETQYF. Here the CDR3 DNA reads TGCAGTGCTAGAGGAAGGGGGCCGGATGAGACCCAGTACTTC.

In this sample, this clonotype turned up a few times. One junction end does not reproduce the germline sequence, and a read error may be involved. The chain recombines TRBV6-5 with TRBJ1-5, with 11 bases that match TRBD1. The CDR3 is 15 amino acids. In germline, CDR1 is MNHEY, CDR2 SVGAGI. In nucleotides, the CDR3 is TGTGCCGGCAGCACAAGGACAGGGGGCAATCAGCCCCGGCATTTT. Protein sequence: CAGSTRTGGNQPRHF.

The chain has TRBV3-1 and TRBJ1-2; D gene unclear. CDR1 and CDR2 (germline): LGHDT, YNNKEL (reference sequence). V lost 3 bases and J 2 bases, leaving 4 bases between the germline ends. This CDR3 contains 12 residues. The DNA of the CDR3 is TGTGCCAGCAGCCACCAGAACTATGGCTACACCTTC. Its translation: CASSHQNYGYTF.

The chain joins TRBV3-1 to TRBJ2-5; D is possibly TRBD1 (6 bases). Trimming took off 3 bases at V and 3 bases at J, with 11 bases between the two ends. CDR1 LGHDT and CDR2 YNNKEL come from the germline V gene (reference sequence). This CDR3 has 14 residues. CDR3 coding DNA: TGTGCCAGCAGCCACCCCGGACAGAAAGAGACCCAGTACTTC. Translation gives CASSHPGQKETQYF.

This chain joins TRBV5-5 and TRBJ2-6, with unresolved D. Germline CDR1 SGHKS, CDR2 YYEKEE (reference sequence). The CDR3 sequence is 15 residues long. The V gene lost 3 bases and the J gene lost 0 bases, with 7 bases spanning the gap. The CDR3 DNA is TGTGCCAGCAGCTATCAGTTCTCTGGGGCCAACGTCCTGACTTTC. Amino acids: CASSYQFSGANVLTF.

This sequence joins TRBV3-1 and TRBJ1-2, with 9 bases identical to TRBD1. V trimming: 4 bases; J trimming: 6 bases; junction bases outside the gene matches: 9. The CDR3 runs 15 residues. Germline CDR1 is LGHDT and CDR2 is YNNKEL (reference sequence). The CDR3 here is CASSLGQGPQDGYTF. In DNA, the CDR3 is TGTGCCAGCAGCCTCGGACAGGGGCCTCAGGATGGCTACACCTTC.

This clonotype has more than one count but fewer than ten. V is TRBV6-5 and J is TRBJ2-7; 12 bases map to TRBD2. The J call could be wrong; TRBJ2-5 is a better fit for the DNA end. The CDR3 spans 13 residues. CDR1 and CDR2 from the germline V gene are MNHEY and SVGAGI. The CDR3 spells CASRPTSGGTQYF. In DNA form, the CDR3 reads TGTGCCAGCAGGCCGACTAGCGGGGGGACCCAGTACTTC.

The rearrangement links TRBV19 to TRBJ1-1; D gene unclear. The ends were cut back, 1 base at V and 5 bases at J, with 14 bases in the middle. The CDR3 length is 15 residues. Germline CDR1 reads LNHDA; CDR2 reads SQIVND (reference sequence). The chain's CDR3 is CASSIVPPRRTEAFF. CDR3 sequence (DNA): TGTGCCAGTAGTATAGTCCCGCCCCGAAGGACTGAAGCTTTCTTT.

This clonotype was found once. This chain joins TRBV28 and TRBJ2-7, with 8 bases fitting TRBD1. This CDR3 comprises 16 residues. V lost 7 bases, J lost 5 bases, and 16 bases stayed unmatched. Germline V gives CDR1 MDHEN, CDR2 SYDVKM. The CDR3 DNA sequence: TGTGCCAGCACCAAAATCCCCGGACAGGGTGTCCACGAGCAGTACTTC. Translated, it gives CASTKIPGQGVHEQYF.

The chain employs TRBV28 and TRBJ1-2; TRBD1 might be the D (6 bases). This CDR3 contains 14 residues. Germline values: CDR1 MDHEN, CDR2 SYDVKM. Trimming took 2 bases from V and 7 from J, leaving 14 bases between them. The CDR3 sequence: CASSLGGIGSGYTF. CDR3 bases: TGTGCCAGCAGTTTAGGGGGCATTGGGTCTGGCTACACCTTC.

The CDR3 region has the DNA TGCAGTGCTAGATCCCCAGGAGGGCAAGAGACCCAGTACTTC. Residues: CSARSPGGQETQYF. V usage is TRBV20-1 and J usage is TRBJ2-5; D may be TRBD2 (6 bases). Germline CDR1 and CDR2: DFQATT and SNEGSKA (reference sequence). The CDR3 spans 14 residues. The V end lost 2 bases, the J end lost 2 bases, and 12 bases lay between the germline ends.

The table lists this clonotype with a few counts. This chain links TRBV10-3 with TRBJ2-7, with 8 bases matching TRBD1. V lost 8 bases and J lost 3; bases outside the gene matches: 12. The CDR3 runs 15 residues. In germline, CDR1 is ENHRY, CDR2 SYGVKD. CDR3 in DNA: TGTGCCATCCGTACAACAGGACAGGGAAACTACGAGCAGTACTTC. It translates to CAIRTTGQGNYEQYF.